This T cell receptor (beta chain) was sequenced during a study of blood T cell repertoires in COVID-19. Background on the study: T cells, B-cell-depleted T cells, or PBMCs supplied cDNA or gDNA.

Profiling relied on immunoSEQ multiplex PCR, and the TCRdb table lists in-frame clones only, not all of them. There are about 220,000 clones in the sample; under 90% occur only once, and approximately 5.1% lies in the top ten. Source material: peripheral blood. The clonotype was recovered from a woman aged 55-70 years who had recovered from COVID-19.

The CDR3 nucleotides read TGCAGTGCTTCCCTGCGGGACACCATATATTTT. This codes for CSASLRDTIYF. This rearrangement joins TRBV20-1 to TRBJ1-3, with D unclear. Trimming left V 5 bases short and J 8 bases short, with 10 bases between. The V gene's germline CDR1 is DFQATT and CDR2 SNEGSKA (reference sequence). The CDR3 length is 11 residues.